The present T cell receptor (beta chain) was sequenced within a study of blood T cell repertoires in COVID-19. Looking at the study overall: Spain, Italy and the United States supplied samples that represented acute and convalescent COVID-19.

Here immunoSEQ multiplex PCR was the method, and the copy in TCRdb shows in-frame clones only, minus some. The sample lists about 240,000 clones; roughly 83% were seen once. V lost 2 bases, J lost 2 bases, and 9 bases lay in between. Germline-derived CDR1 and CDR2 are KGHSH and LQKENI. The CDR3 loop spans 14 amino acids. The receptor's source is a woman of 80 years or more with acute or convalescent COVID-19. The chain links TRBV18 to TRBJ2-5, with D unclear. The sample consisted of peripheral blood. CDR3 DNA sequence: TGTGCCAGCTCACCATTAGACAATCAAGAGACCCAGTACTTC. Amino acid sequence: CASSPLDNQETQYF.